The rows below give T cell receptor beta chains drawn from one sample of a study of blood T cell repertoires in COVID-19. The protocol was immunoSEQ multiplex PCR, while the TCRdb copy is restricted to in-frame clones and leaves out a portion. There are some 100,000 clones in the sample; 80% to 90% occur only once, and roughly 2% lies in the top ten. The sample consisted of peripheral blood. All receptors derive from a man aged 50 to 59 with COVID-19, enrolled during active disease. Both conserved end residues are part of each CDR3. The D gene is left open where the match is weak. The size entry is marked missing in some rows and otherwise reads once, few, many or a size class.

v_call: TRBV24-1
j_call: TRBJ1-4
d_call: TRBD1
clone_size: few
cdr3_aa: CATSPSGQGDEKLFF
cdr3_nt: TGTGCCACCAGCCCCTCGGGGCAGGGGGATGAAAAACTGTTTTTT

v_call: TRBV12-3/TRBV12-4
j_call: TRBJ2-2
d_call: .
clone_size: .
cdr3_aa: CASSDSYTGELFF
cdr3_nt: TGTGCCAGCAGCGACAGCTACACCGGGGAGCTGTTTTTT

v_call: TRBV7-2
j_call: TRBJ1-2
d_call: .
clone_size: .
cdr3_aa: CASSLVTANYGYTF
cdr3_nt: TGTGCCAGCAGCTTAGTTACGGCTAACTATGGCTACACCTTC

v_call: TRBV30
j_call: TRBJ1-5
d_call: TRBD1
clone_size: few
cdr3_aa: CAWSGDGTGIYQPQHF
cdr3_nt: TGTGCCTGGAGTGGGGACGGGACAGGGATATATCAGCCCCAGCATTTT

v_call: TRBV4-3
j_call: TRBJ2-1
d_call: .
clone_size: .
cdr3_aa: CASSQDPFPRDSRRGEQFF
cdr3_nt: TGCGCCAGCAGCCAAGATCCTTTTCCACGGGACTCACGGAGGGGCGAGCAGTTCTTC

v_call: TRBV21-1
j_call: TRBJ2-7
d_call: .
clone_size: .
cdr3_aa: CASSKEGTGNYEQYF
cdr3_nt: TGTGCCAGCAGCAAAGAAGGGACAGGGAACTACGAGCAGTACTTC

v_call: TRBV9
j_call: TRBJ1-4
d_call: TRBD1
clone_size: .
cdr3_aa: CASNIQGGSEKLFF
cdr3_nt: TGTGCCAGCAACATACAGGGGGGGAGTGAAAAACTGTTTTTT

v_call: TRBV7-9
j_call: TRBJ1-4
d_call: .
clone_size: few
cdr3_aa: CASSGRGSATNEKLFF
cdr3_nt: TGTGCCAGCAGCGGCCGGGGGTCGGCAACTAATGAAAAACTGTTTTTT

v_call: TRBV24-1
j_call: TRBJ1-5
d_call: .
clone_size: .
cdr3_aa: CATSPGTTSNQPQHF
cdr3_nt: TGTGCCACCAGTCCCGGGACAACTAGCAATCAGCCCCAGCATTTT

v_call: TRBV30
j_call: TRBJ1-2
d_call: .
clone_size: .
cdr3_aa: CAWSRTVDGYTF
cdr3_nt: TGTGCCTGGTCACGGACAGTCGATGGCTACACCTTC

v_call: TRBV6-1
j_call: TRBJ2-1
d_call: TRBD2
clone_size: .
cdr3_aa: CASSVRGGPSYNEQFF
cdr3_nt: TGTGCCAGCAGTGTTCGGGGGGGGCCCTCCTACAATGAGCAGTTCTTC

v_call: TRBV2
j_call: TRBJ2-2
d_call: .
clone_size: .
cdr3_aa: CASSSLGTGELFF
cdr3_nt: TGTGCCAGCTCCAGTCTAGGTACCGGGGAGCTGTTTTTT

v_call: TRBV9
j_call: TRBJ1-5
d_call: TRBD1
clone_size: once
cdr3_aa: CASSTSGTVNQPQHF
cdr3_nt: TGTGCCAGCAGCACATCCGGGACAGTCAATCAGCCCCAGCATTTT

v_call: TRBV10-3
j_call: TRBJ1-1
d_call: TRBD1
clone_size: .
cdr3_aa: CAISPGTGGTEAFF
cdr3_nt: TGTGCCATCAGCCCCGGGACAGGGGGCACTGAAGCTTTCTTT

v_call: TRBV7-8
j_call: TRBJ2-2
d_call: .
clone_size: .
cdr3_aa: CASSRGRRTGELFF
cdr3_nt: TGTGCCAGCAGCCGAGGGAGGCGCACCGGGGAGCTGTTTTTT

v_call: TRBV6-2/TRBV6-3
j_call: TRBJ2-1
d_call: TRBD1
clone_size: once
cdr3_aa: CASSRQGLYNEQFF
cdr3_nt: TGTGCCAGCAGCAGACAGGGGCTTTACAATGAGCAGTTCTTC

v_call: TRBV19
j_call: TRBJ2-2
d_call: TRBD1
clone_size: once
cdr3_aa: CASSVGDRVPGELFF
cdr3_nt: TGTGCCAGTAGTGTGGGGGACAGGGTCCCCGGGGAGCTGTTTTTT

v_call: TRBV7-9
j_call: TRBJ1-2
d_call: TRBD1
clone_size: .
cdr3_aa: CASSSIQGQTNYGYTF
cdr3_nt: TGTGCCAGCAGTTCAATTCAGGGACAGACTAACTATGGCTACACCTTC

v_call: TRBV2
j_call: TRBJ2-7
d_call: .
clone_size: .
cdr3_aa: CASTLGPSSYEQYF
cdr3_nt: TGTGCCAGCACCCTGGGCCCCAGCTCCTACGAGCAGTACTTC

v_call: TRBV7-2
j_call: TRBJ1-2
d_call: .
clone_size: .
cdr3_aa: CASSLERYGYTF
cdr3_nt: TGTGCCAGCAGCCTCGAGAGGTATGGCTACACCTTC

v_call: TRBV5-8
j_call: TRBJ1-2
d_call: TRBD1
clone_size: .
cdr3_aa: CATTGTVAWGYGYTF
cdr3_nt: TGTGCCACCACCGGGACAGTGGCCTGGGGGTATGGCTACACCTTC

v_call: TRBV27
j_call: TRBJ1-2
d_call: .
clone_size: once
cdr3_aa: CASSLGLTGGYTF
cdr3_nt: TGTGCCAGCAGTCTGGGGCTAACTGGTGGCTACACCTTC

v_call: TRBV11-2
j_call: TRBJ1-6
d_call: .
clone_size: .
cdr3_aa: CASSLEVAVQSPLHF
cdr3_nt: TGTGCCAGCAGCTTAGAAGTTGCAGTCCAATCACCCCTCCACTTT

v_call: TRBV5-1
j_call: TRBJ2-1
d_call: .
clone_size: .
cdr3_aa: CASSLGHNEQFF
cdr3_nt: TGCGCCAGCAGCCTGGGGCACAATGAGCAGTTCTTC

v_call: TRBV5-6
j_call: TRBJ2-3
d_call: .
clone_size: .
cdr3_aa: CASSSAGNTDTQYF
cdr3_nt: TGTGCCAGCAGCTCTGCGGGGAACACAGATACGCAGTATTTT

v_call: TRBV7-9
j_call: TRBJ2-3
d_call: TRBD2
clone_size: once
cdr3_aa: CASSRLRLAGNTDTQYF
cdr3_nt: TGTGCCAGCAGCAGACTCAGACTAGCGGGGAACACAGATACGCAGTATTTT